The entry that follows covers one T cell receptor beta chain sequence. Its antigen is unidentified. Method: immunoSEQ multiplex PCR; TCRdb's copy keeps in-frame clones and lacks some. The sample gives roughly 48,000 clones, around 81% of which show up once; around 4.5% is in the top ten. This sample is part of a study of T cells in localized non-small cell lung cancer. V was cut by 0 bases and J by 4 bases, with 18 bases left in between. The germline CDR1 and CDR2 sequences are KGHSY and FQNENV. This CDR3 region has 17 residues. Findings and caveats of the study: There was higher T cell clonality in uninvolved adjacent lung than in tumor, and it was highest there.

This sequence originates from a woman aged 35 to 70 with stage II lung adenocarcinoma. The specimen comprised PBMCs, sampled before any cancer treatment. This sequence joins TRBV16 and TRBJ2-5, with D possibly TRBD2 on 6 matching bases. As DNA, the CDR3 is TGTGCCAGCAGCCAATCTGGATCGGGGGACGGGTTAGAGACCCAGTACTTC. This sequence encodes CASSQSGSGDGLETQYF.